The clone carrying this TCR beta chain was seen a handful of times. Its antigen is unidentified. The assay that was used to sequence DNA from cultured CD4+ T cells was the Oncomine TCR Beta short-read assay. TCRdb itself ran the PCR reads through MiXCR, one entry per CDR3 protein. In the table there are 25,000 to 30,000 distinct CDR3 sequences, around 50% of which are singletons. Treatment reported: roughly 10-day PBMC culture with coronavirus spike peptide pools or control peptides (ViraFEST assay). The data stem from a study of vaccination and CD4 T cells after COVID-19. Study at large: Subjects got two shots of BNT162b2 or mRNA-1273 vaccine.

The V end lost 2 bases, the J end lost 4 bases, and 10 bases lay between the germline ends. The CDR3 has 14 amino acids. Germline values: CDR1 MNHEY, CDR2 SMNVEV (reference sequence). The material was CD4+ T cells from blood, cultured in vitro, obtained before SARS-CoV-2 vaccination. The chain uses TRBV27 and TRBJ2-3, with D uncertain. The sequence came from a human donor who received a COVID-19 vaccine. The CDR3 sequence: CASSLSFQADTQYF. CDR3 DNA sequence: TGTGCCAGCAGTTTAAGTTTTCAGGCAGATACGCAGTATTTT.